The 8 T cell receptor beta chains below come from one sample, sequenced in a study of cytomegalovirus exposure and HLA in healthy donors (TCRdb year 2017). To prepare the library, the immunoSEQ multiplex PCR assay was applied. For the multiplex PCR, a mixture combining 60 forward primers for TCR Vbeta segments and 13 reverse primers for TCR Jbeta segments was used. The source is immuneACCESS, and TCRdb retained only in-frame sequences with V and J called. Part of the clones is not carried over; for the studies checked, unresolved V genes explain less than half of this, and the remainder is unexplained. The table for this sample lists some 100,000 clones; approximately 80% of them were counted only once. 10% to 11% of the sample goes to the ten largest clones. Sequencing was performed on PBMCs. The receptors were sampled from a man aged 40-49 years in good health and CMV-seropositive.

This chain joins TRBV29-1 and TRBJ1-2, with 8 bases fitting TRBD1. V was pared by 2 bases and J by 3 bases, with 5 bases of the junction left unmatched. Germline CDR1 SQVTM, CDR2 ANQGSEA. The CDR3 has 14 amino acids. CDR3 residues: CSVEPTGAHYGYTF. In DNA form, the CDR3 reads TGCAGCGTTGAACCGACAGGGGCCCACTATGGCTACACCTTC.

Only one count was recorded for this clone. V usage is TRBV6-6 and J usage is TRBJ1-5, with 7 bases matching TRBD1. Germline values: CDR1 MNHNY, CDR2 SVGAGI (reference sequence). CDR3 length equals 14 residues. Trimming removed 5 bases from V and 4 bases from J; junction bases left unmatched: 5. The CDR3 nucleotides read TGTGCCAGCAGTCCGGGACAGAGAAATCAGCCCCAGCATTTT. As protein: CASSPGQRNQPQHF.

V usage is TRBV10-3 and J usage is TRBJ1-1; no definite D call. CDR1 and CDR2 from the germline V gene are ENHRY and SYGVKD. This CDR3 has 15 amino acids. Trimming pared 6 bases from V and 4 bases from J, leaving 18 bases between. CDR3 in amino acids: CAIRKGESPITEAFF. DNA for the CDR3: TGTGCCATCAGGAAGGGAGAATCACCGATCACTGAAGCTTTCTTT.

The genes are TRBV4-3 and TRBJ2-7; 10 bases are shared with TRBD1. The CDR3 is made up of 14 amino acids. Trimming took 4 bases from V and 5 from J; bases not matched to a gene: 5. Germline CDR1 LGHNA, CDR2 YSLEER. CDR3 DNA: TGCGCCAGCAGCCCGGGGACAGGGGACAACGAGCAGTACTTC. It yields the protein CASSPGTGDNEQYF.

The V gene is TRBV10-1, the J gene TRBJ2-7, with TRBD2 matching over 7 bases. With V trimmed by 10 bases and J by 1 base, 7 bases remained unmatched. This CDR3 spans 13 amino acids. Per the germline V gene, CDR1 is WNHNN and CDR2 is SYGVQD (reference sequence). CDR3: CATRGVLSYEQYF. The CDR3 DNA sequence: TGCGCCACTCGGGGGGTTTTGTCCTACGAGCAGTACTTC.

This clone was detected only a few times. This rearrangement joins TRBV28 to TRBJ2-1, with D perhaps matching TRBD2 (6 bases). Trimming removed 5 bases at V and 1 base at J, with 6 bases between. The CDR3 is 13 amino acids. Per the germline V gene, CDR1 is MDHEN and CDR2 is SYDVKM. CDR3 protein: CASSRGSYNEQFF. The DNA of the CDR3 is TGTGCCAGCAGTCGGGGGTCCTACAATGAGCAGTTCTTC. The whole variable domain, filled in from reference TRBV28 and TRBJ2-1, reads DVKVTQSSRYLVKRTGEKVFLECVQDMDHENMFWYRQDPGLGLRLIYFSYDVKMKEKGDIPEGYSVSREKKERFSLILESASTNQTSMYLCASSRGSYNEQFFGPGTRLTVL.

The genes are TRBV6-6 and TRBJ1-6; D call uncertain. V lost 6 bases and J 13 bases, leaving 16 bases between the germline ends. Per germline, CDR1 MNHNY and CDR2 SVGAGI (reference sequence). This CDR3 has 13 amino acids. The CDR3 nucleotides read TGTGCCAGCAGCCCCCAGTCCTCCTTCCCCCTCCACTTT. Its protein product is CASSPQSSFPLHF.

The rearrangement uses TRBV28 and TRBJ2-4; the D gene is possibly TRBD2 (5 bases). Between the trimmed V and J ends, which lost 3 bases and 4 bases, there was a span of 13 bases. CDR3 length equals 15 residues. Per germline, CDR1 MDHEN and CDR2 SYDVKM. CDR3 residues: CASSFVGDPKNIQYF. The CDR3 DNA reads as TGTGCCAGCAGTTTTGTGGGAGACCCTAAAAACATTCAGTACTTC.